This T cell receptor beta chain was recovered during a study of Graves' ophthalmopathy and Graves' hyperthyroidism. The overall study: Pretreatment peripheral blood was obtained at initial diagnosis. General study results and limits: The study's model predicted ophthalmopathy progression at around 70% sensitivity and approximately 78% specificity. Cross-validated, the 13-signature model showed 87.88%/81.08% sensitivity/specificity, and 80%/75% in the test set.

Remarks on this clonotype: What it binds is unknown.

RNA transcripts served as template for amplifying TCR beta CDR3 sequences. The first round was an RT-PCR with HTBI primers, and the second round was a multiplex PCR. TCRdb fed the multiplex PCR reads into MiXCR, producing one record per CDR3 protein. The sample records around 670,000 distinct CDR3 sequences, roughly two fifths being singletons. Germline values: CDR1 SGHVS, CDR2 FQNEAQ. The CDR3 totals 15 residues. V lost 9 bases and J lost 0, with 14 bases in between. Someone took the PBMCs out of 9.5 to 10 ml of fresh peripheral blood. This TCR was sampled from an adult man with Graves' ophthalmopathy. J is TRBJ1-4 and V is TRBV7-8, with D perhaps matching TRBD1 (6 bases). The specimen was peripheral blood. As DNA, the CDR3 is TGTGCCAGTAGAAGGACAGATGCAACTAATGAAAAACTGTTTTTT. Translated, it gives CASRRTDATNEKLFF.